Following are 10 T cell receptor beta chains from one sample sequenced in a study of T-cell memory formation after mild COVID-19. One entry per CDR3 protein results from TCRdb running MiXCR on the 5' RACE reads. The sample includes under 350,000 distinct CDR3 sequences, 15% to 20% of them seen just once. The sample consisted of PBMCs or a T cell subset sorted from them (not recorded which). The receptor set was obtained from a man in his late teens or twenties who had mild COVID-19 (a few samples of this study predate the infection). Cell type and time point are not known.

The chain uses TRBV6-5 and TRBJ1-1, with D unclear. CDR3 size: 14 residues. Trimming took 0 bases from V and 1 from J, leaving 6 bases between them. Germline V gives CDR1 MNHEY, CDR2 SVGAGI. The CDR3 region is CASSYSPRNTEAFF. The CDR3 bases are TGTGCCAGCAGTTACTCCCCACGGAACACTGAAGCTTTCTTT.

This clonotype was found a few times. The J gene is TRBJ1-1, the V gene TRBV29-1; D is undetermined. With 3 bases removed from V and 6 bases from J, the gap between germline ends came to 14 bases. The germline gives CDR1 SQVTM, CDR2 ANQGSEA. The CDR3 is 13 residues long. CDR3 loop: CSVEEVLRPEAFF. The CDR3 bases are TGCAGCGTTGAGGAGGTCCTGCGCCCTGAAGCTTTCTTT.

This clonotype came up many times. The DNA of the CDR3 is TGTGCCAGCAGCTCGGGGGGGGGCACTGAAGCTTTCTTT. Encoded protein: CASSSGGGTEAFF. The chain combines TRBV7-2 with TRBJ1-1; the D gene is possibly TRBD1 (5 bases). This CDR3 spans 13 amino acids. The V end was cut by 4 bases, the J end by 4 bases, with 10 bases between. Germline lookup yields CDR1 SGHTA and CDR2 FQGNSA.

The genes are TRBV12-3 or TRBV12-4 and TRBJ2-1; D may correspond to TRBD1 or TRBD2 (6 bases each). The CDR3 consists of 13 residues. V gave up 5 bases and J gave up 6 bases, with 11 bases separating them. The CDR3 protein is CASSIEGGNEQFF. The CDR3 nucleotides read TGTGCCAGCAGTATAGAGGGGGGCAATGAGCAGTTCTTC.

The sample holds many counts of this clonotype. V and J are TRBV6-2 or TRBV6-3 and TRBJ2-7; TRBD1 aligns across 12 bases. There are 14 residues in the CDR3. Germline values: CDR1 MNHEY, CDR2 SVGEGT. CDR3 in amino acids: CASSGQGASSEQYV. In DNA form, the CDR3 reads TGTGCCAGCTCGGGACAGGGGGCTTCCTCCGAGCAGTACGTC.

This clonotype was seen more than once but under ten times. CDR3 coding DNA: TGTGCCATCGGACAGGAGAACACCGGGGAGCTGTTTTTT. Its protein is CAIGQENTGELFF. The chain employs TRBV10-3 and TRBJ2-2; 7 bases are shared with TRBD1. The germline V gene has CDR1 ENHRY and CDR2 SYGVKD. This CDR3 is 13 amino acids long. J lost 1 base, V lost 8 bases, and 1 base had no gene match.

J is TRBJ2-3 and V is TRBV7-2; the D gene is possibly TRBD2 (5 bases). This CDR3 spans 16 amino acids. Germline-derived CDR1 and CDR2 are SGHTA and FQGNSA. V was pared by 1 base and J by 1 base, with 12 bases between. CDR3 sequence reads: CASSLVPEAGTDTQYF. The CDR3 nucleotides read TGTGCCAGCAGCTTAGTCCCGGAGGCTGGCACAGATACGCAGTATTTT.

The rearrangement joins TRBV6-1 to TRBJ2-2; a weak D match, TRBD1 (6 bases). This CDR3 is 15 amino acids long. The V and J ends lost 3 bases and 5 bases respectively, with 13 bases between them. CDR1 MNHNS and CDR2 SASEGT come from the germline V gene. CDR3 loop: CASSDLGAPTGELFF. CDR3 coding DNA: TGTGCCAGCAGTGATCTGGGGGCACCTACCGGGGAGCTGTTTTTT.

This rearrangement joins TRBV7-6 to TRBJ2-5; a possible D gene is TRBD2 (6 bases). The germline V and J ends were trimmed by 3 bases and 3 bases, with 11 bases remaining between them. The germline V gene has CDR1 SGHVS and CDR2 FNYEAQ. The length of the CDR3 is 14 residues. CDR3 bases: TGTGCCAGCAGCTTTGCCGGGACTGAAGAGACCCAGTACTTC. As protein: CASSFAGTEETQYF.

This clonotype was found a few times. J is TRBJ1-5 and V is TRBV20-1; D is perhaps TRBD1 (6 bases). Trimming stripped 3 bases from V and 5 bases from J, with 8 bases between. The CDR3 consists of 12 residues. Germline CDR1 DFQATT, CDR2 SNEGSKA (reference sequence). The CDR3 loop is CSAREGDQPQHF. The CDR3 DNA follows: TGCAGTGCTAGGGAGGGGGATCAGCCCCAGCATTTT.